Each of the 16 T cell receptor beta chains below was sequenced from the same sample in a study of spatial heterogeneity in lung cancer. Each CDR3 protein gets one entry after TCRdb re-called the 5' RACE reads with MiXCR. The sample carries around 100,000 distinct CDR3 sequences, under 4.5% recorded once. Whole-study findings and limits: Tracking of tumor mutation counts was seen in expanded intratumoral alpha and beta TCR counts.

For these TCRs, the target antigens are not known. Time point indicated: sample taken at primary tumor resection. The sequenced sample was lung tumor tissue, obtained at surgery. These receptors were obtained from a male donor with early-stage non-small cell lung cancer.

This clonotype was recorded once. This chain links TRBV6-5 with TRBJ2-3, with no clear D. CDR3 length equals 14 residues. The V gene lost 4 bases and the J gene lost 0 bases, with 8 bases spanning the gap. Looked up from germline, CDR1 is MNHEY and CDR2 is SVGAGI. The CDR3: CASSSLASTDTQYF. The DNA for the CDR3 is TGTGCCAGCAGTTCACTTGCTAGCACAGATACGCAGTATTTT.

This clonotype appeared many times. This chain links TRBV2 with TRBJ2-4, with D hard to call. CDR1 and CDR2 from the germline V gene are SNHLY and FYNNEI. V gave up 7 bases and J gave up 0 bases, with 13 bases separating them. The CDR3 contains 15 residues. CDR3 nucleotide sequence: TGTGCCAGCAAGAGAGGCTTATCAGCCAAAAACATTCAGTACTTC. Protein sequence: CASKRGLSAKNIQYF.

This clonotype occurred many times. CDR3 DNA sequence: TGTGCCAGCAGCTTTACCGGGACTAGCGGATATGGGACCCAGTACTTC. Its translation: CASSFTGTSGYGTQYF. V usage is TRBV5-6 and J usage is TRBJ2-5, with 11 bases matching TRBD2. The V segment lost 2 bases and the J segment 7 bases; nucleotides outside the gene matches: 10. CDR1 SGHDT and CDR2 YYEEEE come from the germline V gene. The CDR3 has 16 amino acids.

Ten or more counts support this clonotype. This chain uses TRBV27 with TRBJ2-7; D gene uncertain. The V end was cut by 3 bases, the J end by 2 bases, with 8 bases between. Germline V gives CDR1 MNHEY, CDR2 SMNVEV (reference sequence). This CDR3 is built from 13 residues. As DNA, the CDR3 is TGTGCCAGCAGTTTTGGCCGAGCCTACGAGCAGTACTTC. It translates to CASSFGRAYEQYF.

The V call is TRBV5-1, the J call TRBJ1-1; 7 bases fit TRBD1. CDR1 is SGHRS, CDR2 YFSETQ, per germline. This CDR3 region has 15 residues. Germline trimming cut 4 bases from V and 0 bases from J; bases unmatched to any gene: 6. CDR3 region: CASSGTVSMNTEAFF. For the CDR3, the DNA is TGCGCCAGCAGCGGGACAGTCTCAATGAACACTGAAGCTTTCTTT.

This clonotype was seen repeatedly, ten times or more. The rearrangement links TRBV5-1 to TRBJ2-1; TRBD2 aligns across 10 bases. Unmatched junction bases numbered 6, after V lost 1 base and J lost 8 bases. There are 15 residues in the CDR3. Germline lookup yields CDR1 SGHRS and CDR2 YFSETQ. CDR3 nucleotides: TGCGCCAGCAGCTTGTTTGCTAGCGGGAGTGATGAGCAGTTCTTC. Translation gives CASSLFASGSDEQFF. Looking up the rest from reference TRBV5-1 and TRBJ2-1 gives the full variable domain: KAGVTQTPRYLIKTRGQQVTLSCSPISGHRSVSWYQQTPGQGLQFLFEYFSETQRNKGNFPGRFSGRQFSNSRSEMNVSTLELGDSALYLCASSLFASGSDEQFFGPGTRLTVL.

This clonotype was seen a handful of times. The chain recombines TRBV7-9 with TRBJ1-1, with D perhaps matching TRBD1 (5 bases). Germline V lookup: CDR1 SEHNR, CDR2 FQNEAQ (reference sequence). V was trimmed by 8 bases and J by 4 bases, leaving 11 bases between them. There are 12 residues in the CDR3. CDR3: CASGGASTEAFF. The CDR3, as DNA: TGTGCCAGCGGGGGAGCGAGCACTGAAGCTTTCTTT.

This clonotype was counted at least ten times. The CDR3 DNA reads as TGCGCCAGCAGCCAAGAACCAGGATCAAACTATGGCTACACCTTC. It encodes CASSQEPGSNYGYTF. This chain links TRBV4-1 with TRBJ1-2; D uncertain. The CDR3 consists of 15 residues. The germline V gene encodes CDR1 MGHRA and CDR2 YSYEKL. The V and J ends lost 0 bases and 2 bases respectively, with 10 bases between them.

Only a few counts were recorded for this clonotype. This chain links TRBV19 with TRBJ1-6, with D unclear. This CDR3 is 14 amino acids long. Germline CDR1 is LNHDA and CDR2 is SQIVND (reference sequence). V dropped 3 bases and J dropped 8 bases, with 11 bases sitting between them. Here the CDR3 reads CASSMSLGDSPLHF. The CDR3 DNA reads TGTGCCAGTAGTATGAGCCTCGGGGATTCACCCCTCCACTTT.

This clonotype was seen at least ten times. The chain employs TRBV20-1 and TRBJ2-3, with 9 nucleotides matching TRBD2. The germline V gene has CDR1 DFQATT and CDR2 SNEGSKA (reference sequence). Unmatched junction bases numbered 7, after V lost 0 bases and J lost 6 bases. There are 15 residues in the CDR3. CDR3 bases: TGCAGTGCTAGAGATCTAGCGGGGCCCCCGGATACGCAGTATTTT. Protein: CSARDLAGPPDTQYF.

This clonotype was detected ten times or more. The gene calls are TRBV5-1 and TRBJ2-7; D perhaps matches TRBD1 (5 bases). The CDR3 is 16 residues long. Germline V gene lookup returns CDR1 SGHRS and CDR2 YFSETQ. V was pared by 0 bases and J by 3 bases, with 16 bases between. The CDR3 nucleotides are TGCGCCAGCAGCTTGGATTATCCAGGGCCCCTCTACGAGCAGTACTTC. Translated, it gives CASSLDYPGPLYEQYF.

In its sample, this clonotype was seen a few times. The chain joins TRBV7-2 to TRBJ2-7; D not resolved. With 0 bases removed from V and 8 bases from J, the gap between germline ends came to 5 bases. This CDR3 spans 11 amino acids. Per germline, CDR1 SGHTA and CDR2 FQGNSA. CDR3 protein: CASSLAGKQYF. The DNA for the CDR3 is TGTGCCAGCAGCTTAGCGGGAAAGCAGTACTTC.

This clonotype was observed at least ten times. The chain links TRBV11-2 to TRBJ2-1, with D perhaps given as TRBD1 or TRBD2 (5 bases each). This CDR3 has 13 residues. Trimming pared 0 bases from V and 15 bases from J, leaving 15 bases between. Germline loops: CDR1 SGHAT, CDR2 FQNNGV. The CDR3 region is CASSLDLGDPGFF. The CDR3 DNA sequence: TGTGCCAGCAGCTTAGATCTAGGGGACCCTGGGTTCTTC.

This clonotype was recorded at least ten times. The chain uses TRBV6-5 and TRBJ2-1, with 13 bases identical to TRBD2. V lost 6 bases and J lost 6; bases outside the gene matches: 5. The CDR3 runs 15 residues. CDR1 and CDR2 from the germline V gene are MNHEY and SVGAGI. The CDR3 protein is CASRYTSGRGNEQFF. Here the CDR3 DNA reads TGTGCCAGCAGGTATACTAGCGGGAGGGGCAATGAGCAGTTCTTC.

V gene TRBV19 combines with J gene TRBJ2-6; a weak D match, TRBD1 (6 bases). Between the trimmed V and J ends, which lost 6 bases and 0 bases, there was a span of 9 bases. Germline assignment: CDR1 LNHDA and CDR2 SQIVND (reference sequence). The CDR3 spans 15 residues. Written as DNA, the CDR3 is TGTGCCAGTAGCGGACAGCACTCTGGGGCCAACGTCCTGACTTTC. It is translated as CASSGQHSGANVLTF.

This clonotype was seen many times. This chain joins TRBV10-3 and TRBJ2-2; 10 positions agree with TRBD2. V was clipped by 3 bases and J by 3 bases; unmatched bases: 4. The germline gives CDR1 ENHRY, CDR2 SYGVKD. This CDR3 has 16 residues. CDR3 region: CAISDRTSGYTGELFF. The CDR3 coding sequence is TGTGCCATCAGTGACCGGACTAGCGGTTACACCGGGGAGCTGTTTTTT.